The clone carrying this T cell receptor beta chain was recorded many times. CDR1 DFQATT and CDR2 SNEGSKA come from the germline V gene (reference sequence). Trimming removed 3 bases from V and 3 bases from J, with 11 bases in between. This CDR3 contains 13 residues. In TCRdb, the RT-PCR reads were re-called with MiXCR into one record per CDR3 protein. Of some 640,000 distinct CDR3 sequences listed, around 14% were seen once; the top ten hold around 7.3%. This specimen comes from a study of response to subunit inactivated influenza vaccine. The chain is built from TRBV20-1 and TRBJ1-1; the D gene is possibly TRBD1 (6 bases). Material: PBMCs from blood, obtained around 15 days before vaccination. The sequence derives from a man aged 50-60 years who received an inactivated influenza vaccine. CDR3 in DNA: TGCAGTGCTAGTCGGGGGCCTTACACTGAAGCTTTCTTT. It translates to CSASRGPYTEAFF.